The clone carrying this T cell receptor (beta chain) was detected a few times. Via MiXCR, TCRdb re-called the 5' RACE reads, giving one row per CDR3 protein. Of 250,000 to 300,000 distinct CDR3 sequences listed, about 19% are singletons. These data originate in a study of CD8 T cells in ankylosing spondylitis. CDR1 and CDR2 (germline): SGHRS, YFSETQ. Losses at the gene ends were 0 bases for V and 1 base for J; bases not matched to a gene: 4. The CDR3 is made up of 16 amino acids. Sequencing input: blood, either unsorted or a sorted T cell fraction (not recorded which). V and J are TRBV5-1 and TRBJ2-3; 8 bases map to TRBD1. The sequence came from a male donor with ankylosing spondylitis or in good health (not recorded which). The CDR3 DNA reads TGCGCCAGCAGCTTGGATCCGGGACAGGGCACAGATACGCAGTATTTT. Protein product: CASSLDPGQGTDTQYF.